This T cell receptor beta chain is from a study of identical twins. This clonotype was observed a few times. The CDR3 contains 13 residues. The germline V and J ends were trimmed by 1 base and 15 bases, with 16 bases remaining between them. TCRdb re-called the 5' RACE reads through MiXCR, storing one row per CDR3 protein. This table has 1.5 million to 2 million distinct CDR3 sequences, around 33% appearing once. Material: cord blood. The sequence was collected from a newborn girl in good health. The chain couples TRBV12-3 or TRBV12-4 to TRBJ2-4, with D perhaps matching TRBD1 (6 bases). CDR3 amino acids: CASSLVVTGSPYF. The CDR3 nucleotides read TGTGCCAGCAGTTTAGTAGTCACAGGGAGTCCGTACTTC.